This T cell receptor (beta chain) was recorded in a study of cytomegalovirus exposure and HLA in healthy donors. Per germline, CDR1 MNHNY and CDR2 SVGAGI (reference sequence). CDR3 length: 15 amino acids. V lost 0 bases and J lost 10, with 13 bases in between. Primers: 60 Vbeta forward and 13 Jbeta reverse. The table came from immunoSEQ multiplex PCR; TCRdb's copy has only in-frame clones and leaves some out. The sample includes about 160,000 clones, 80% of them seen just once. Of note for this clone: Its antigen remains unidentified.

Broader study findings: Fewer N-insertions than the roughly 670-donor mean were reportedly shown by an Asian-associated ancestry cluster in a later analysis. Per a prior analysis, the majority of TCR beta V segments were productive roughly 87% or roughly 30% of the time.

This rearrangement joins TRBV6-6 to TRBJ1-6, with unresolved D. Sequenced: PBMCs. The sequence was collected from a man between 18 and 29 years old in good health and CMV-seropositive. The CDR3 spells CASSYSREGSSPLHF. In nucleotides, the CDR3 is TGTGCCAGCAGTTACTCGAGGGAGGGTTCCTCACCCCTCCACTTT.